This TCR beta chain originates from a study of blood T cells in healthy people across ages. Germline V gene data show CDR1 as MDHEN and CDR2 as SYDVKM. V gave up 4 bases and J gave up 6 bases; unmatched junction bases: 7. The CDR3 sequence is 15 residues long. Together with a sample-barcoded 5' primer, a J-beta primer mix was included in a second PCR lasting about 6 to 11 cycles. Each CDR3 protein gets one entry after TCRdb re-called the 5' RACE reads with MiXCR. This sample yields around 1.1 million distinct CDR3 sequences, of which around two fifths are seen a single time; about 12% belongs to the top ten.

Sequenced sample: blood. The receptor comes from a man between 18 and 29 years old in good health. The J gene is TRBJ2-4, the V gene TRBV28, with TRBD1 identical over 9 bases. The CDR3 DNA is TGTGCCAGCAGTTCTACCGGGACAGGGAGAAACATTCAGTACTTC. Protein: CASSSTGTGRNIQYF.